Listed here are 14 T cell receptor beta chains from one sample, sequenced in a study of molecular identifiers for immune sequencing clone quantification. TCRdb recomputed calls from the PCR reads with MiXCR, one row per CDR3 protein. The profile shows roughly 10,000 distinct CDR3 sequences, under 25% of them singletons. Input material: naive CD8+ T cells from blood, with Jurkat cell RNA spiked in. Sample subset: FACS-sorted CD8+CD4-CCR7+CD45RA+ naive T cells. The source is a human donor in good health. Some libraries in this study had Jurkat cell RNA spiked in.

By share of the sample, this clonotype is medium-sized (0.01 to 0.1%). The chain joins TRBV27 to TRBJ2-7; 7 bases fit TRBD1. Germline-derived CDR1 and CDR2 are MNHEY and SMNVEV (reference sequence). The CDR3 covers 12 residues. The ends lost 5 bases at V and 6 bases at J; junction bases unmatched: 4. For the CDR3, the DNA is TGTGCCAGCAGTCAACAGGGGCCCGAGCAGTACTTC. Amino acid sequence: CASSQQGPEQYF.

By frequency in the sample, this clonotype is medium-sized (0.01 to 0.1%). The rearrangement uses TRBV2 and TRBJ2-7; D remains unclear. Looked up from germline, CDR1 is SNHLY and CDR2 is FYNNEI. CDR3 length: 14 residues. Trimming cost V 6 bases and J 5 bases, with 17 bases left between them. The CDR3 nucleotides read TGTGCCAGCAGACCGGGCCCGATGACCCACGAGCAGTACTTC. Translating it yields CASRPGPMTHEQYF.

This clonotype has a count of ten or more. The chain joins TRBV7-9 to TRBJ2-2; no clear D. CDR3 size: 12 residues. V was cut by 3 bases and J by 4 bases, with 3 bases left in between. Per the germline V gene, CDR1 is SEHNR and CDR2 is FQNEAQ (reference sequence). The CDR3 sequence: CASSLGTGELFF. CDR3 coding DNA: TGTGCCAGCAGCTTGGGCACCGGGGAGCTGTTTTTT.

The CDR3: CASSPRPDRISYEQYF. The CDR3, as DNA: TGTGCCAGCAGCCCCCGCCCGGACAGGATCTCCTACGAGCAGTACTTC. V is TRBV11-2 and J is TRBJ2-7; 7 nucleotides match TRBD1. The J segment lost 0 bases and the V segment lost 5 bases, leaving 10 bases of the junction unmatched. CDR3 size: 16 residues. CDR1 and CDR2 (germline): SGHAT, FQNNGV.

Sample share makes this clonotype medium-sized (0.01 to 0.1%). The chain couples TRBV10-1 to TRBJ2-7; D gene ambiguous. V lost 4 bases and J 0 bases, leaving 4 bases between the germline ends. The CDR3 has 12 residues. The V gene's germline CDR1 is WNHNN and CDR2 SYGVQD (reference sequence). The CDR3 DNA reads TGCGCCAGCAGTGCGAGCTCCTACGAGCAGTACTTC. Translated, it gives CASSASSYEQYF.

Sample share makes this clonotype medium-sized. This chain links TRBV9 with TRBJ2-2; a possible D gene is TRBD2 (6 bases). The CDR3 contains 16 residues. V lost 5 bases and J 3 bases, leaving 17 bases between the germline ends. Germline-derived CDR1 and CDR2 are SGDLS and YYNGEE. This chain's CDR3 is CASSAPTGTDTGELFF. CDR3 bases: TGTGCCAGCAGTGCCCCCACCGGGACTGACACCGGGGAGCTGTTTTTT.

In its sample, this clonotype was seen many times. The J gene is TRBJ2-3, the V gene TRBV30, with 12 bases aligning to TRBD2. Germline CDR1 reads GTSNPN; CDR2 reads SVGIG (reference sequence). Trimming took 2 bases from V and 4 from J; bases not matched to a gene: 4. CDR3 length: 15 amino acids. The CDR3 reads CAWSLLAGGPDTQYF. As DNA, the CDR3 is TGTGCCTGGAGTCTACTAGCGGGAGGCCCAGATACGCAGTATTTT.

The CDR3 region has the DNA TGTGCCAGTAGTATAGCTCATAGCGGGAGCCTCTCCTACGAGCAGTACTTC. Translating it yields CASSIAHSGSLSYEQYF. The chain joins TRBV19 to TRBJ2-7, with 9 nucleotides matching TRBD2. This CDR3 spans 17 amino acids. Germline V gene data show CDR1 as LNHDA and CDR2 as SQIVND (reference sequence). With 1 base clipped from V and 0 bases from J, the junction kept 7 bases outside the gene matches. Using reference TRBV19 and TRBJ2-7 for the parts outside the CDR3, the full variable domain is DGGITQSPKYLFRKEGQNVTLSCEQNLNHDAMYWYRQDPGQGLRLIYYSQIVNDFQKGDIAEGYSVSREKKESFPLTVTSAQKNPTAFYLCASSIAHSGSLSYEQYFGPGTRLTVT.

Comment on this clonotype: A read error may explain this, as a much larger clone is one base away. The chain employs TRBV6-2 or TRBV6-3 and TRBJ1-5; 8 bases are a match to TRBD1. This CDR3 is 13 amino acids long. The V segment lost 7 bases and the J segment 5 bases; nucleotides outside the gene matches: 4. From germline, CDR1 is MNHEY and CDR2 SVGEGT. In DNA form, the CDR3 reads TGTGCCAGCACTCCGGGACAGGATCAGCCCCAGCATTTT. Residues: CASTPGQDQPQHF.

This clonotype is termed medium-sized. The rearrangement joins TRBV6-2 or TRBV6-3 to TRBJ2-2; 7 nucleotides match TRBD1. J was trimmed by 1 base and V by 5 bases; bases with no gene match: 7. CDR1 is MNHEY and CDR2 is SVGEGT in the germline V gene. This CDR3 comprises 16 residues. CDR3 sequence reads: CASSNTGVWNTGELFF. CDR3 sequence (DNA): TGTGCCAGCAGTAACACAGGGGTTTGGAACACCGGGGAGCTGTTTTTT.

Comment on this clonotype: Germline is not matched at one junction end, which may reflect a read error. This chain joins TRBV7-3 and TRBJ2-1; 9 nucleotides match TRBD2. This CDR3 is 16 amino acids long. Germline CDR1 and CDR2: SGHTA and FQGTGA. CDR3 region: CAGSFLAGGLSNEQFF. DNA for the CDR3: TGTGCCGGCAGCTTCCTGGCGGGAGGGCTCTCCAATGAGCAGTTCTTC. The entire variable domain, with the rest obtained from reference TRBV7-3 and TRBJ2-1, is as follows: GAGVSQTPSNKVTEKGKYVELRCDPISGHTALYWYRQSLGQGPEFLIYFQGTGAADDSGLPNDRFFAVRPEGSVSTLKIQRTERGDSAVYLCAGSFLAGGLSNEQFFGPGTRLTVL.

By sample fraction, this clonotype is medium-sized. The chain has TRBV7-9 and TRBJ1-2, with TRBD1 identical over 10 bases. The CDR3 length is 16 residues. The junction had 5 bases not matched to a gene; V was cut back by 4 bases and J by 0 bases. Germline CDR1 reads SEHNR; CDR2 reads FQNEAQ (reference sequence). The CDR3 nucleotides read TGTGCCAGCAGCTGGGGACAGGGGCTAACTAACTATGGCTACACCTTC. Protein product: CASSWGQGLTNYGYTF.

Notes on this clonotype: Just one base apart from a much larger clone, this may be a read error. The chain carries TRBV4-3 and TRBJ2-1; TRBD1 matches at 10 bases. Germline V CDR1 and CDR2: LGHNA, YSLEER. There are 15 residues in the CDR3. The CDR3 DNA reads as TGCGCCAGCAGCCGGGACAGGGGCCCCTACCATGAGCAGTTCTTC. Translation gives CASSRDRGPYHEQFF.

This clonotype was observed once. The genes are TRBV12-3 or TRBV12-4 and TRBJ1-1; D is unclear. Trimming pared 2 bases from V and 7 bases from J, leaving 8 bases between. The CDR3 loop spans 12 amino acids. CDR3 nucleotides: TGTGCCAGCAGTTTACGTTGGTTTGAAGCTTTCTTT. Protein product: CASSLRWFEAFF.